Below, 19 T cell receptor beta chains from the same sample are listed, as sequenced in a study of blood T cells in healthy people across ages. Primed by a sample-barcoded 5' primer and a J-beta primer mix, a second PCR proceeded for roughly 6 to 12 cycles. TCRdb reprocessed the 5' RACE reads with MiXCR, giving one entry per CDR3 protein. The sample has roughly 2 million distinct CDR3 sequences; around 48% are singletons. The sample comprised blood. These receptors all stem from a woman aged 40 to 50 in good health.

This chain uses TRBV6-2 or TRBV6-3 with TRBJ1-5, with D uncertain. The length of the CDR3 is 16 residues. Looked up from germline, CDR1 is MNHEY and CDR2 is SVGEGT. V lost 5 bases and J lost 0, with 14 bases in between. Here the CDR3 DNA reads TGTGCCAGCAGTCGAAGTGGGCAGGATAGCAATCAGCCCCAGCATTTT. Translated: CASSRSGQDSNQPQHF.

The chain couples TRBV12-3 or TRBV12-4 to TRBJ2-1; 12 nucleotides line up with TRBD2. The V gene end was trimmed by 7 bases and the J gene end by 2 bases; junction bases not matched to a gene: 3. This CDR3 is built from 15 residues. This CDR3 reads CASNPSGGAYNEQFF. The CDR3 nucleotides are TGTGCCAGCAACCCTAGCGGGGGGGCCTACAATGAGCAGTTCTTC.

The V call is TRBV4-3, the J call TRBJ2-7; 10 bases line up with TRBD1. With 0 bases clipped from V and 1 base from J, the junction kept 12 bases outside the gene matches. Germline CDR1 LGHNA, CDR2 YSLEER. The length of the CDR3 is 19 residues. This CDR3 is CASSQDLDRGLLISYEQYF. Written as DNA, the CDR3 is TGCGCCAGCAGCCAAGATTTGGACAGGGGGTTGTTGATATCCTACGAGCAGTACTTC.

The V and J genes are TRBV9 and TRBJ2-1; 9 bases agree with TRBD2. With 4 bases clipped from V and 3 bases from J, the junction kept 8 bases outside the gene matches. The CDR3 runs to 16 residues. Germline CDR1 SGDLS, CDR2 YYNGEE. The CDR3 spells CASSFESGGFYNEQFF. The CDR3 nucleotides read TGTGCCAGCAGCTTCGAGAGCGGGGGGTTCTACAATGAGCAGTTCTTC.

The chain employs TRBV2 and TRBJ2-3; 8 bases are a match to TRBD1. The ends lost 7 bases at V and 2 bases at J; junction bases unmatched: 14. Looked up from germline, CDR1 is SNHLY and CDR2 is FYNNEI. This CDR3 has 17 residues. CDR3 sequence reads: CASTPIGPGGITDTQYF. The CDR3 DNA follows: TGTGCCAGCACCCCCATCGGGCCAGGGGGCATCACAGATACGCAGTATTTT.

This clonotype came up a few times. The rearrangement uses TRBV20-1 and TRBJ2-5; 10 bases line up with TRBD2. The CDR3 covers 13 residues. J lost 5 bases, V lost 8 bases, and 8 bases had no gene match. The germline V gene encodes CDR1 DFQATT and CDR2 SNEGSKA (reference sequence). The DNA of the CDR3 is TGCAGTAGGACACTAGCGGGGCTGGAGACCCAGTACTTC. Its protein is CSRTLAGLETQYF.

The V call is TRBV21-1, the J call TRBJ2-7; the table's D call, TRBD1, was not checked against the DNA. TRBV21-1 is marked as a pseudogene. CDR3 length equals 16 residues. In nucleotides, the CDR3 is TGTGCCAGCGGGTCTTCAGACGGACAGATCTCCTACGAGCAGTACTTC. Protein sequence: CASGSSDGQISYEQYF.

The CDR3 reads CATSRGSGGVETQYF. In DNA form, the CDR3 reads TGTGCCACCAGCAGAGGTAGCGGGGGGGTAGAGACCCAGTACTTC. V is TRBV15 and J is TRBJ2-5, with 11 positions matching TRBD2. The V segment lost 1 base and the J segment 4 bases; nucleotides outside the gene matches: 2. The length of the CDR3 is 15 residues. Germline values: CDR1 LNHNV, CDR2 YYDKDF (reference sequence).

This clonotype has just a few counts. The chain uses TRBV5-4 and TRBJ2-6; D is uncertain. The CDR3 has 16 residues. Between the trimmed V and J ends, which lost 1 base and 0 bases, there was a span of 8 bases. CDR1 is SGHNT and CDR2 is YYREEE in the germline V gene (reference sequence). In nucleotides, the CDR3 is TGTGCCAGCAGCTTGTTTCCGGCCTCTGGGGCCAACGTCCTGACTTTC. It encodes CASSLFPASGANVLTF.

V and J are TRBV29-1 and TRBJ2-5; no firm D call. From germline, CDR1 is SQVTM and CDR2 ANQGSEA. The CDR3 has 12 amino acids. Trimming left V 7 bases short and J 1 base short, with 10 bases between. CDR3 DNA: TGCAGCGCTGCGACACCCCAAGAGACCCAGTACTTC. It codes for CSAATPQETQYF. Combining the CDR3 with reference TRBV29-1 and TRBJ2-5 gives the whole variable domain SAVISQKPSRDICQRGTSLTIQCQVDSQVTMMFWYRQQPGQSLTLIATANQGSEATYESGFVIDKFPISRPNLTFSTLTVSNMSPEDSSIYLCSAATPQETQYFGPGTRLLVL.

Only a few counts were recorded for this clonotype. The chain employs TRBV6-2 or TRBV6-3 and TRBJ1-1; no firm D call. The germline V gene encodes CDR1 MNHEY and CDR2 SVGEGT. V lost 8 bases, J lost 0 bases, and 16 bases lay in between. The CDR3 is 15 residues long. In DNA, the CDR3 is TGTGCCAGCTCGCTTGTACGGGGTTTGAACACTGAAGCTTTCTTT. It encodes CASSLVRGLNTEAFF.

V gene TRBV6-2 or TRBV6-3 combines with J gene TRBJ2-4, with D perhaps matching TRBD2 (5 bases). The J call may be incorrect, as the DNA end agrees better with TRBJ2-5. Germline CDR1 is MNHEY and CDR2 is SVGEGT. This CDR3 has 11 residues. The CDR3: CASGLGRTQYF. In DNA form, the CDR3 reads TGTGCCAGCGGCCTTGGGAGGACCCAGTACTTC.

This clonotype was seen a few times. The V call is TRBV10-3, the J call TRBJ1-2; 7 nucleotides match TRBD1. There are 14 residues in the CDR3. CDR1 and CDR2 (germline): ENHRY, SYGVKD. V lost 3 bases and J lost 3; bases outside the gene matches: 4. CDR3 residues: CAISDDRADYGYTF. In nucleotides, the CDR3 is TGTGCCATCAGTGACGACAGGGCGGACTATGGCTACACCTTC.

Note on this clonotype: This could be a read error, since a much larger clone is one nucleotide away. The gene calls are TRBV28 and TRBJ2-7; D is unresolved. CDR3 length equals 11 residues. Germline assignment: CDR1 MDHEN and CDR2 SYDVKM. For the CDR3, the DNA is TGTGCCCGCAGTTTTCGGGACGAGCAGTACTTC. It translates to CARSFRDEQYF.

This rearrangement joins TRBV28 to TRBJ2-1; TRBD2 might be the D (7 bases). Germline V gene sequence: CDR1 MDHEN, CDR2 SYDVKM. There are 15 residues in the CDR3. Trimming pared 7 bases from V and 3 bases from J, leaving 16 bases between. CDR3 amino acids: CASKQPGGNYNEQFF. In nucleotides, the CDR3 is TGTGCCAGCAAGCAACCGGGGGGCAACTACAATGAGCAGTTCTTC. Drawing the rest from reference TRBV28 and TRBJ2-1, the complete variable domain is DVKVTQSSRYLVKRTGEKVFLECVQDMDHENMFWYRQDPGLGLRLIYFSYDVKMKEKGDIPEGYSVSREKKERFSLILESASTNQTSMYLCASKQPGGNYNEQFFGPGTRLTVL.

The V and J genes are TRBV21-1 and TRBJ2-7; the D segment call TRBD1 is taken from the table without a DNA check. TRBV21-1 is a pseudogene segment. The CDR3 spans 15 residues. The CDR3 region has the DNA TGTGCCAGCAGCCGCCGTGGGCAGGGGCGCTACGAGCAGTACTTC. This gives the protein CASSRRGQGRYEQYF.

This clonotype showed up many times. The chain recombines TRBV29-1 with TRBJ2-6; D possibly corresponds to TRBD1 (5 bases). V dropped 3 bases and J dropped 0 bases, with 12 bases sitting between them. This CDR3 contains 16 residues. Germline V gene data show CDR1 as SQVTM and CDR2 as ANQGSEA. CDR3 bases: TGCAGCGTTGACGGACATTCTAGCTCTGGGGCCAACGTCCTGACTTTC. It specifies CSVDGHSSSGANVLTF.

The chain carries TRBV10-3 and TRBJ2-5, with 13 nucleotides matching TRBD2. V dropped 4 bases and J dropped 1; count of bases not matched to a gene: 6. The CDR3 has 17 amino acids. The germline V gene encodes CDR1 ENHRY and CDR2 SYGVKD. CDR3 sequence (DNA): TGTGCCATCAGTGGGCGGACTAGCGGGGGCCTCCAAGAGACCCAGTACTTC. Its translation: CAISGRTSGGLQETQYF.

This clonotype was observed a few times. This chain uses TRBV20-1 with TRBJ2-1; 10 nucleotides agree with TRBD2. J lost 2 bases, V lost 3 bases, and 10 bases had no gene match. This CDR3 contains 17 residues. CDR1 and CDR2 from the germline V gene are DFQATT and SNEGSKA (reference sequence). The DNA for the CDR3 is TGCAGTGCTAGTTCGGGTAGCGGGGGGAATACCTACAATGAGCAGTTCTTC. Its protein is CSASSGSGGNTYNEQFF.